The rows below give T cell receptor beta chains drawn from one sample of a study of shared clonotypes between healthy human individuals. Using immunoSEQ multiplex PCR, the repertoire was profiled, and TCRdb retains in-frame clones only, with some absent. The sample lists around 560,000 clones, about 95% occurring once. The specimen sequenced was naive CD8+ T cells sorted from blood. The receptors originated from a woman aged 25 to 39 in good health. The CDR3 runs from the conserved cysteine through the conserved F or W. A D gene is named only where the DNA matches it firmly. The size field is filled for only some rows; it gives once, few, many or a size class.

v_call	j_call	d_call	clone_size	cdr3_nt	cdr3_aa
TRBV29-1	TRBJ1-3	.	.	TGCAGCGTTGTAAAAGGGGAGACTGGAAACACCATATATTTT	CSVVKGETGNTIYF
TRBV5-1	TRBJ2-7	TRBD1	.	TGCGCCAGCAGCGGGACAGGTGCCTACGAGCAGTACTTC	CASSGTGAYEQYF
TRBV7-9	TRBJ2-7	.	.	TGTGCCAGCAGCGCACCACAGGGCGACGAGCAGTACTTC	CASSAPQGDEQYF
TRBV4-1	TRBJ1-1	.	.	TGCGCCAGCAGCCAAGATAAGGGGAGCCCTGAAGCTTTCTTT	CASSQDKGSPEAFF
TRBV13	TRBJ1-5	.	.	TGTGCCAGCAGCTTAGGAGCGGGAGGTAAACAGCCCCAGCATTTT	CASSLGAGGKQPQHF
TRBV28	TRBJ1-4	.	.	TGTGCCAGCAGAAGGGGAGCGGGAAAACTGTTTTTT	CASRRGAGKLFF
TRBV11-2	TRBJ2-7	.	.	TGTGCCAGCAGCTTCCCAACAGGGACCGACTACGAGCAGTACTTC	CASSFPTGTDYEQYF
TRBV7-9	TRBJ1-2	.	.	TGTGCCAGCAGCCCATCTTACCCCTACATGGATGGCTACACCTTC	CASSPSYPYMDGYTF
TRBV28	TRBJ2-3	TRBD1	.	TGTGCCAGCAGTTTTTCGGACAGGGGGCGCGAAGATACGCAGTATTTT	CASSFSDRGREDTQYF
TRBV19	TRBJ1-5	.	.	TGTGCCAGTAGTATCAAAACCTACCCGCGGGTGTTTACTAATCAGCCCCAGCATTTT	CASSIKTYPRVFTNQPQHF
TRBV5-6	TRBJ2-3	.	.	TGTGCCAGCAGCTTGGCCGAAGACTACTTAGATACGCAGTATTTT	CASSLAEDYLDTQYF
TRBV28	TRBJ1-1	.	.	TGTGCCAGCAGGGTGAGGGGAGGGGGCACTGAAGCTTTCTTT	CASRVRGGGTEAFF
TRBV28	TRBJ1-5	.	.	TGTGCCAGCACCCAGGGGCCGGCCTTAAGCAATCAGCCCCAGCATTTT	CASTQGPALSNQPQHF
TRBV27	TRBJ1-2	.	.	TGTGCCAGCAGTTTAGGGTCGCACTATGGCTACACCTTC	CASSLGSHYGYTF
TRBV4-1	TRBJ2-4	TRBD2	.	TGCGCCAGCAGCTTCACTAGCGGGAGTGACATTCAGTACTTC	CASSFTSGSDIQYF
TRBV9	TRBJ1-1	.	once	TGTGCCAGCAGCGTAGTTCCAGGTTTTAACTCGGGGGTTCGGAACACTGAAGCTTTCTTT	CASSVVPGFNSGVRNTEAFF
TRBV11-2	TRBJ2-3	.	.	TGTGCCAGCAGCTTAGCCGGGCTCACAGATACGCAGTATTTT	CASSLAGLTDTQYF
TRBV6-6	TRBJ2-3	TRBD2	.	TGTGCCACCAGTCAGCGGGAGGGTTTCCCAGATACGCAGTATTTT	CATSQREGFPDTQYF